The 18 T cell receptor beta chains below all came from one sample that was sequenced in a study of T cell changes during pregnancy in multiple sclerosis. TCRdb keeps only in-frame clones here, not all; method: immunoSEQ multiplex PCR. The sample includes about 19,000 clones, roughly 85% seen only once; the top ten take 5.8%. The sample here was CD8+ T cells from peripheral blood mononuclear cells, taken in the third trimester of pregnancy. The receptors were sampled from a female donor in good health, enrolled as a control in a pregnancy study.

V usage is TRBV15 and J usage is TRBJ2-3; D is uncertain. Germline V lookup: CDR1 LNHNV, CDR2 YYDKDF (reference sequence). The V end was cut by 5 bases, the J end by 0 bases, with 12 bases between. The CDR3 loop spans 15 amino acids. The CDR3 sequence is CATSAGSPSTDTQYF. CDR3 in DNA: TGTGCCACCAGCGCAGGCAGCCCGAGCACAGATACGCAGTATTTT. The full variable domain, its missing parts supplied by reference TRBV15 and TRBJ2-3, is DAMVIQNPRYQVTQFGKPVTLSCSQTLNHNVMYWYQQKSSQAPKLLFHYYDKDFNNEADTPDNFQSRRPNTSFCFLDIRSPGLGDTAMYLCATSAGSPSTDTQYFGPGTRLTVL.

The gene calls are TRBV27 and TRBJ1-5; 7 bases agree with TRBD1. After removal of 2 bases from V and 3 bases from J, the junction contained 10 bases not matched to a gene. Germline V gene lookup returns CDR1 MNHEY and CDR2 SMNVEV (reference sequence). The CDR3 contains 17 residues. This chain's CDR3 is CASSLGVGGQINQPQHF. CDR3 nucleotides: TGTGCCAGCAGTTTAGGGGTAGGGGGACAGATCAATCAGCCCCAGCATTTT.

The rearrangement joins TRBV13 to TRBJ2-5; a possible D gene is TRBD1 (5 bases). CDR1 is PRHDT and CDR2 is FYEKMQ in the germline V gene (reference sequence). The CDR3 runs 14 residues. The V end was cut by 2 bases, the J end by 5 bases, with 12 bases between. The CDR3 spells CASSLRQLAETQYF. The CDR3 bases are TGTGCCAGCAGCTTAAGACAGCTGGCCGAGACCCAGTACTTC.

This clone was seen only once. J is TRBJ1-2 and V is TRBV7-9; 9 bases agree with TRBD1. CDR1 SEHNR and CDR2 FQNEAQ come from the germline V gene (reference sequence). V trimming: 1 base; J trimming: 4 bases; junction bases outside the gene matches: 10. CDR3 size: 17 residues. The CDR3 loop is CASSLGDRDIAPYGYTF. CDR3 in DNA: TGTGCCAGCAGCTTAGGGGACAGGGATATTGCCCCCTATGGCTACACCTTC.

The V and J genes are TRBV27 and TRBJ2-7, with D hard to call. V was clipped by 5 bases and J by 2 bases, with 10 bases between them. CDR1 and CDR2 (germline): MNHEY, SMNVEV (reference sequence). There are 13 residues in the CDR3. The CDR3 nucleotides read TGTGCCAGCAGTGTGGGCTTCACCTACGAGCAGTACTTC. Encoded protein: CASSVGFTYEQYF.

The chain joins TRBV5-1 to TRBJ2-7, with D perhaps matching TRBD1 (6 bases). Looked up from germline, CDR1 is SGHRS and CDR2 is YFSETQ. This CDR3 spans 15 amino acids. The ends were cut back, 3 bases at V and 5 bases at J, with 18 bases in the middle. The CDR3 is CASSSGHYYGDEQYF. CDR3 DNA sequence: TGCGCCAGCAGCTCGGGACACTACTATGGCGACGAGCAGTACTTC.

In DNA, the CDR3 is TGTGCCAGCAGCCATCCGGGACAGGGTCCCGACGAGCAGTACTTC. This encodes CASSHPGQGPDEQYF. This chain links TRBV7-9 with TRBJ2-7, with 9 positions matching TRBD1. Germline CDR1 reads SEHNR; CDR2 reads FQNEAQ (reference sequence). Trimming cost V 5 bases and J 5 bases; bases outside gene matches: 10. The CDR3 totals 15 residues.

This chain joins TRBV14 and TRBJ2-1; 8 positions match TRBD2. The CDR3 is 14 residues long. CDR1 and CDR2 (germline): SGHDN, FVKESK. V was clipped by 4 bases and J by 3 bases; unmatched bases: 2. This CDR3 is CASSLAGNYNEQFF. DNA for the CDR3: TGTGCCAGCAGCCTAGCGGGGAACTACAATGAGCAGTTCTTC.

The chain recombines TRBV4-1 with TRBJ2-2, with TRBD1 matching 7 bases. The V gene's germline CDR1 is MGHRA and CDR2 YSYEKL. Trimming cost V 4 bases and J 6 bases; bases outside gene matches: 11. This CDR3 spans 16 amino acids. In DNA form, the CDR3 reads TGCGCCAGCAGCCCCAAAGGGGGCAGGGCTGCCGGGGAGCTGTTTTTT. It is translated as CASSPKGGRAAGELFF.

J is TRBJ1-5 and V is TRBV2, with D unresolved. Trimming took 6 bases from V and 2 from J, leaving 14 bases between them. This CDR3 spans 15 amino acids. Germline CDR1 and CDR2: SNHLY and FYNNEI. CDR3 residues: CASRLQILGNQPQHF. The CDR3, as DNA: TGTGCCAGCAGATTGCAGATCCTGGGCAATCAGCCCCAGCATTTT. The complete variable domain, with remaining parts taken from reference TRBV2 and TRBJ1-5, reads EPEVTQTPSHQVTQMGQEVILRCVPISNHLYFYWYRQILGQKVEFLVSFYNNEISEKSEIFDDQFSVERPDGSNFTLKIRSTKLEDSAMYFCASRLQILGNQPQHFGDGTRLSIL.

The V gene is TRBV4-2, the J gene TRBJ2-1; the match to TRBD2 covers 11 bases. CDR3 length equals 16 residues. CDR1 is LGHNA, CDR2 YNFKEQ, per germline. Trimming took 0 bases from V and 10 from J; bases not matched to a gene: 8. CDR3 sequence (DNA): TGTGCCAGCAGCCAAGAGACTAGCGGGACGGGCCGGGAGCAGTTCTTC. Its translation is CASSQETSGTGREQFF.

The DNA for the CDR3 is TGTGCCAGCAGCTTATTCCCCGCTGACAGCAGCTCCTACGAGCAGTACTTC. Its translation is CASSLFPADSSSYEQYF. V usage is TRBV7-9 and J usage is TRBJ2-7; the D gene is possibly TRBD1 (5 bases). Per the germline V gene, CDR1 is SEHNR and CDR2 is FQNEAQ (reference sequence). V lost 2 bases, J lost 0 bases, and 17 bases lay in between. This CDR3 contains 17 residues.

The chain has TRBV9 and TRBJ1-4; D might be TRBD1 (5 bases). Germline V gene data show CDR1 as SGDLS and CDR2 as YYNGEE. Trimming removed 3 bases at V and 7 bases at J, with 13 bases between. This CDR3 is built from 14 residues. CDR3 amino acids: CASSAQGLGEKLFF. CDR3 sequence (DNA): TGTGCCAGCAGCGCGCAGGGCCTGGGTGAAAAACTGTTTTTT.

The V call is TRBV6-5, the J call TRBJ1-6; 9 bases map to TRBD1. The germline V gene encodes CDR1 MNHEY and CDR2 SVGAGI. With 5 bases clipped from V and 8 bases from J, the junction kept 7 bases outside the gene matches. This CDR3 has 15 residues. This CDR3 reads CASSPPGQGYSPLHF. CDR3 coding DNA: TGTGCCAGCAGTCCCCCGGGACAGGGTTATTCACCCCTCCACTTT.

The chain combines TRBV7-9 with TRBJ1-2; D is possibly TRBD1 (5 bases). This CDR3 is built from 14 residues. Germline V gives CDR1 SEHNR, CDR2 FQNEAQ (reference sequence). Trimming shortened V by 5 bases and J by 7 bases, and 17 bases separated the two germline ends. CDR3 nucleotides: TGTGCCAGCAGCCTATTAGGAGGGGCCCTTGGCTACACCTTC. This gives the protein CASSLLGGALGYTF.

This clone was counted between two and nine times. This chain connects TRBV7-9 to TRBJ1-1; TRBD1 aligns across 9 bases. V trimming: 5 bases; J trimming: 4 bases; junction bases outside the gene matches: 5. This CDR3 has 14 amino acids. Germline assignment: CDR1 SEHNR and CDR2 FQNEAQ (reference sequence). The CDR3 coding sequence is TGTGCCAGCAGCCCCCGACAGGGGGGCACTGAAGCTTTCTTT. It encodes CASSPRQGGTEAFF.

The V gene is TRBV6-5, the J gene TRBJ2-1, with D possibly matching TRBD1 (6 bases). The CDR3 loop spans 13 amino acids. Trimming cost V 6 bases and J 5 bases, with 11 bases left between them. The germline gives CDR1 MNHEY, CDR2 SVGAGI. This CDR3 is CASSPGENNEQFF. The DNA for the CDR3 is TGTGCCAGCAGCCCAGGGGAGAACAATGAGCAGTTCTTC.

This clone was detected once. The V and J genes are TRBV19 and TRBJ2-2, with D tentatively TRBD2 (5 bases). The CDR3 has 14 residues. CDR1 is LNHDA and CDR2 is SQIVND in the germline V gene (reference sequence). V lost 9 bases and J lost 2, with 13 bases in between. The CDR3 protein is CASGDFSNTGELFF. In nucleotides, the CDR3 is TGTGCCAGCGGGGATTTCTCTAACACCGGGGAGCTGTTTTTT. The full variable domain, its missing parts supplied by reference TRBV19 and TRBJ2-2, is DGGITQSPKYLFRKEGQNVTLSCEQNLNHDAMYWYRQDPGQGLRLIYYSQIVNDFQKGDIAEGYSVSREKKESFPLTVTSAQKNPTAFYLCASGDFSNTGELFFGEGSRLTVL.